This T cell receptor beta chain was captured by sequencing in a study of T-cell reconstitution after alpha-beta-depleted transplantation in children (TCRdb year 2016). Broadly, across the study: Using TCR repertoire profiling, the study quantitatively followed how T-cell immune reconstitution unfolded in children after TCRalphabeta/CD19-depleted allogeneic hematopoietic cell transplantation. Results the study describes overall, beyond this receptor: Hyperexpanded clone frequencies declined over subsequent months; after one year, T-cell counts and TCRbeta diversity were mostly attributed to newly produced T cells. In some patients, the high TCRbeta diversity seen at day 60 was put down to recipient T cells and intrathymic progenitors that had survived conditioning. About two months after transplant, the apparently early recovery of alphabetaT-cell counts reportedly depended on just several hundred clones that had expanded rapidly and came from non-depleted graft cells.

As concerns this clonotype: The clone's antigen remains unknown. No per-base quality is available; no much larger clone lies one base away.

Preparation of the library involved PCR. Sequencing took place on an Illumina HiSeq 2500. To normalize quantification of the TCRbeta repertoire, the TCR libraries were built with molecular barcoding that relied on unique molecular identifiers. TCRdb itself trimmed the public reads at Q25 with fastp, ran MiXCR and retained productive beta chains. Every distinct CDR3 protein forms one entry, paired with its most common genes and DNA. This sample comprises about 580,000 distinct CDR3 sequences, more than 20% of them detected only once. The ten largest account for under 45% of the sample. From its cysteine to its phenylalanine, the CDR3 spans 14 amino acids. This entry keeps only the CDR3 DNA: 42 bases, framed from base 1. The germline ends are 8 bases apart after V is trimmed by 1 base and J by 5 bases. Reading the germline V gene (reference sequence) gives CDR1 LGHDT and CDR2 YNNKEL. The intended sense of this specimen's treatment or condition label: allogeneic hematopoietic cell transplantation with graft depleted of TCRalphabeta T cells and CD19 B cells. The transplant recipients were children given TCRalphabeta/CD19-depleted allogeneic hematopoietic cell grafts.

The TCR comes from a boy in the first two years of life with Wiskott-Aldrich syndrome, due to receive a stem cell transplant. Recombination joined TRBV3-1 with TRBJ2-2; the D gene is perhaps TRBD1, on 6 matching bases. The material was PBMCs, obtained before TCRalphabeta/CD19-depleted stem cell transplant. The nucleotide sequence is TGTGCCAGCAGCCAAGTCCAGGGGACCGGGGAGCTGTTTTTT. Its protein reads: CASSQVQGTGELFF.